This TCR beta chain was profiled in a study of T-cell reconstitution after alpha-beta-depleted transplantation in children. Broader study findings: When one year had passed after transplant, most T-cell counts and diversity came from newly produced T cells. Certain patients had high TCRbeta diversity at day 60, and it came from recipient T cells and thymic progenitors that survived. About two months after transplant, alpha-beta T cells reportedly came from several hundred expanded graft clones.

Library preparation (for TCRbeta) was performed with unique molecular identifiers. TCRdb passed the PCR reads through MiXCR, listing each CDR3 protein once. The sample includes about 440,000 distinct CDR3 sequences, 43% of them seen just once. V gave up 5 bases and J gave up 10 bases; unmatched junction bases: 11. The V gene's germline CDR1 is LGHDT and CDR2 YNNKEL (reference sequence). This CDR3 contains 15 residues. This clonotype appeared many times. What it recognizes is unknown. V and J are TRBV3-1 and TRBJ2-1; 10 bases align to TRBD2. The sequencing used PBMCs, collected before TCRalphabeta/CD19-depleted stem cell transplant. The receptor was derived from a girl aged 2 to 10 with aplastic anemia, due to receive a stem cell transplant. The CDR3 sequence is CASSFLAGVGSEQFF. Here the CDR3 DNA reads TGTGCCAGCAGCTTCCTAGCGGGAGTGGGGTCGGAGCAGTTCTTC.